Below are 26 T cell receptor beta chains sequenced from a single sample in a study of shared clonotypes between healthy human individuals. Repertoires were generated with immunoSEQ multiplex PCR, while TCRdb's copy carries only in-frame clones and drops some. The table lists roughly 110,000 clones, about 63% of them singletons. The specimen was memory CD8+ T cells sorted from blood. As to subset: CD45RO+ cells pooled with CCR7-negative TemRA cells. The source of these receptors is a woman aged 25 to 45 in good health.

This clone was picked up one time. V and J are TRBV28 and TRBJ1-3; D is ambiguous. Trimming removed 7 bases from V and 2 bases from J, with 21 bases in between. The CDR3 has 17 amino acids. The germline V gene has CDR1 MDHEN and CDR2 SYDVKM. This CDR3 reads CASTPTDGLNTGNTIYF. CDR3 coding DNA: TGTGCCAGCACCCCCACAGATGGCTTAAACACTGGAAACACCATATATTTT.

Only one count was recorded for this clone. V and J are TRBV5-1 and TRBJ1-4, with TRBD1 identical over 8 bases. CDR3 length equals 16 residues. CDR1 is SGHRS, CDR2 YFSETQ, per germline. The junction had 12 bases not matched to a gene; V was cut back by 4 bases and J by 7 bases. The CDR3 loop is CASSPTPRRGLEKLFF. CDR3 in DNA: TGCGCCAGCAGCCCAACTCCGCGCAGGGGGCTTGAAAAACTGTTTTTT. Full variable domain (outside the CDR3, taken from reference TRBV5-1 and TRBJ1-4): KAGVTQTPRYLIKTRGQQVTLSCSPISGHRSVSWYQQTPGQGLQFLFEYFSETQRNKGNFPGRFSGRQFSNSRSEMNVSTLELGDSALYLCASSPTPRRGLEKLFFGSGTQLSVL.

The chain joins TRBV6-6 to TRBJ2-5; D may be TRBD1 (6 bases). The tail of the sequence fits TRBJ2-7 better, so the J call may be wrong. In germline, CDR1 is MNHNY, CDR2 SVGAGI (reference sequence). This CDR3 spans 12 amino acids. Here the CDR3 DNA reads TGTGCCAGCAGAGGGACAAGATACGAGCAGTACTTC. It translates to CASRGTRYEQYF.

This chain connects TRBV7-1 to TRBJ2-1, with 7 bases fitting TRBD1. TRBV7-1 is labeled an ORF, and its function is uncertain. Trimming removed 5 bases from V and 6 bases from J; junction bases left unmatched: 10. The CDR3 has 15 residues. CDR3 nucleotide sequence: TGTGCCAGCAGCCCGAGACAGGGTCCGACCAATGAGCAGTTCTTC. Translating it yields CASSPRQGPTNEQFF.

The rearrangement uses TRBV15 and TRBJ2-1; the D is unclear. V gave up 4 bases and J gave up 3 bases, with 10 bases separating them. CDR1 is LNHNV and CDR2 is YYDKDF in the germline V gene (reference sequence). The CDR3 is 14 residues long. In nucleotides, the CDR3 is TGTGCCACCAGCACCCTACGGAACTACAATGAGCAGTTCTTC. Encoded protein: CATSTLRNYNEQFF.

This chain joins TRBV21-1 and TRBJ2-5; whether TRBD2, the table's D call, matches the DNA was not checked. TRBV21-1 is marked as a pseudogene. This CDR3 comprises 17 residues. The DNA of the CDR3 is TGTGCCAGCAGCAAAGACCCTAGGCTAGCGGGAGTGGTGACCCAGTACTTC. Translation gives CASSKDPRLAGVVTQYF.

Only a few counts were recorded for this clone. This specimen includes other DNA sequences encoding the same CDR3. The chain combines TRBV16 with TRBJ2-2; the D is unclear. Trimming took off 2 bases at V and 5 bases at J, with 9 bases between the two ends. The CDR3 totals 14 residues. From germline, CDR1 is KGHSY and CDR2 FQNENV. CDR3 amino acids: CASSQGSGTGELFF. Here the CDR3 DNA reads TGTGCCAGCAGCCAAGGTTCCGGGACCGGGGAGCTGTTTTTT.

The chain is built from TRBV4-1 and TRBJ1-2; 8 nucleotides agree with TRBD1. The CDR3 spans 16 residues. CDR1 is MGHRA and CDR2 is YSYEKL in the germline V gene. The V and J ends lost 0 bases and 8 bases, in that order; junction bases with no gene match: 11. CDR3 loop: CASSQERVTGEEGYTF. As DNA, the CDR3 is TGCGCCAGCAGCCAAGAAAGGGTGACAGGGGAAGAGGGCTACACCTTC.

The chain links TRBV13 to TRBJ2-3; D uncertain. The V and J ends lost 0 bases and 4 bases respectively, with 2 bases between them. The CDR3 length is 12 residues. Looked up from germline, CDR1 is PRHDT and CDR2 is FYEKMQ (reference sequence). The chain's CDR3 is CASSLGADTQYF. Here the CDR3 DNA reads TGTGCCAGCAGCTTAGGGGCAGATACGCAGTATTTT.

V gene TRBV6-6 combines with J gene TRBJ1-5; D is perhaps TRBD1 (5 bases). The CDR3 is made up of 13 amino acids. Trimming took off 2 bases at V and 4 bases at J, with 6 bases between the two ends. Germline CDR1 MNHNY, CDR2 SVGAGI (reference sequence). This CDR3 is CASSYDRNQPQHF. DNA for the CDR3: TGTGCCAGCAGTTACGACAGAAATCAGCCCCAGCATTTT.

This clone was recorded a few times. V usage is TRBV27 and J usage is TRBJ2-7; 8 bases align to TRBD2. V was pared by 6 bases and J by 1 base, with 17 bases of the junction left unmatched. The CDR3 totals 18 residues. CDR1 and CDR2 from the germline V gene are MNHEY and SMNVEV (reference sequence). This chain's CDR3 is CASSPSSWEREPSYEQYF. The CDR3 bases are TGTGCCAGCAGCCCGTCCTCGTGGGAGCGGGAGCCATCCTACGAGCAGTACTTC.

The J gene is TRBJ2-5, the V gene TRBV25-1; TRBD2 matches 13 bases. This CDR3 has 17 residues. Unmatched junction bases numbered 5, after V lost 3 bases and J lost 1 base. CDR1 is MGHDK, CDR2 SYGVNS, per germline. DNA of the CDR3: TGTGCCAGCAGTGAGGGGGGACTAGCGGGATTCCAAGAGACCCAGTACTTC. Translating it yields CASSEGGLAGFQETQYF. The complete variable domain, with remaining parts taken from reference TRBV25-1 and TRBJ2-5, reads EADIYQTPRYLVIGTGKKITLECSQTMGHDKMYWYQQDPGMELHLIHYSYGVNSTEKGDLSSESTVSRIRTEHFPLTLESARPSHTSQYLCASSEGGLAGFQETQYFGPGTRLLVL.

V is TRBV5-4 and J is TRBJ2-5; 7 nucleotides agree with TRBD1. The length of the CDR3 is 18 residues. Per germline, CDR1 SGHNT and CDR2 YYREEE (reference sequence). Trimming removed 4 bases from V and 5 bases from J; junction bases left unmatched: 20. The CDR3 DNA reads TGTGCCAGCAGCCCAACAGACAGGGCAGGTGTGTTGTTGGAGACCCAGTACTTC. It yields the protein CASSPTDRAGVLLETQYF.

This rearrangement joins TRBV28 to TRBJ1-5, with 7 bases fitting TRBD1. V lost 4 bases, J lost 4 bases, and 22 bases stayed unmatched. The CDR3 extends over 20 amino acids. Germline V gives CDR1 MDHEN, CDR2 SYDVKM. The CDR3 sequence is CASSYPTPRDRVSMNQPQHF. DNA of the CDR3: TGTGCCAGCAGTTACCCCACGCCCCGGGACAGAGTATCCATGAATCAGCCCCAGCATTTT.

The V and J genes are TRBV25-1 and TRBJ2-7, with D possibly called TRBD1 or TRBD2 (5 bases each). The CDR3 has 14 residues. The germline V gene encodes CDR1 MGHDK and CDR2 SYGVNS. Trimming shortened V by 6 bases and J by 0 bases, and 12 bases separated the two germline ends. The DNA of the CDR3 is TGTGCCAGCAGCTCCGGGACGACCTCCTACGAGCAGTACTTC. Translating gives CASSSGTTSYEQYF.

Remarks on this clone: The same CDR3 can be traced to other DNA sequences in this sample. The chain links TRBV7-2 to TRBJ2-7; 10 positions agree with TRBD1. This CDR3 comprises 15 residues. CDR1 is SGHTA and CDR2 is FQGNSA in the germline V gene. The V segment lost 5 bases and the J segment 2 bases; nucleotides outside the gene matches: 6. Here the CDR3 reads CASSQVGTGAYEQYF. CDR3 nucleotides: TGTGCCAGCAGCCAAGTCGGGACAGGGGCCTACGAGCAGTACTTC.

The CDR3 region has the DNA TGCAGCGTTCAATCCGGGACTGGGGGTTCACCCCTCCACTTT. Translated: CSVQSGTGGSPLHF. V and J are TRBV29-1 and TRBJ1-6; D possibly corresponds to TRBD1 (5 bases). Germline loops: CDR1 SQVTM, CDR2 ANQGSEA. The CDR3 totals 14 residues. V was clipped by 5 bases and J by 9 bases, with 17 bases between them.

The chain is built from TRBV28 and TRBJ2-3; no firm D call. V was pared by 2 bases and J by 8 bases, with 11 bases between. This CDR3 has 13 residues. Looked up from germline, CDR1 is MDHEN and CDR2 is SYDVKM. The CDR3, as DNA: TGTGCCAGCAGTTTACGAAATGCCGGTACGCAGTATTTT. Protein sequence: CASSLRNAGTQYF.

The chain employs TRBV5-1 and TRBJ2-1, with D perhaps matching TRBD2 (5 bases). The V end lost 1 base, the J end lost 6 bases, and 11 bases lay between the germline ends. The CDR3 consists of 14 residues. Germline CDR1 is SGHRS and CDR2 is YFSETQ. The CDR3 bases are TGCGCCAGCAGCTTGCTGTCGGGGTTCAATGAGCAGTTCTTC. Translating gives CASSLLSGFNEQFF.

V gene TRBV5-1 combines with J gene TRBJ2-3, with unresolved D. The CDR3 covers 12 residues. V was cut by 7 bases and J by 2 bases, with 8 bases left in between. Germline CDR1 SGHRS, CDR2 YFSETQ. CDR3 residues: CASGPYTDTQYF. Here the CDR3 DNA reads TGCGCCAGCGGACCTTACACAGATACGCAGTATTTT.

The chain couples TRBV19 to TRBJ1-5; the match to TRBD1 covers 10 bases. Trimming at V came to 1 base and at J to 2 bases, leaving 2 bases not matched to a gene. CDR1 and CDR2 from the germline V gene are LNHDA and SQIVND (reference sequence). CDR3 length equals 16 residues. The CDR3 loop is CASSIGQGACNQPQHF. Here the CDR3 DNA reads TGTGCCAGTAGTATAGGACAGGGGGCTTGCAATCAGCCCCAGCATTTT.

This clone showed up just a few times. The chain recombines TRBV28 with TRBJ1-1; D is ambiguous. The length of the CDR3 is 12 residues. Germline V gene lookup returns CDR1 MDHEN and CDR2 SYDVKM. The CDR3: CAVSAGNTEAFF. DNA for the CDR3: TGTGCTGTAAGTGCAGGGAACACTGAAGCTTTCTTT.

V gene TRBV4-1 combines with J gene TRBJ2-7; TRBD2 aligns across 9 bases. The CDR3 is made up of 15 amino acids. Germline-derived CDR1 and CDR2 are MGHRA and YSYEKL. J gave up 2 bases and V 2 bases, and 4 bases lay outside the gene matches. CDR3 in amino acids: CASSQLLAGTYEQYF. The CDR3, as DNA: TGCGCCAGCAGCCAACTTCTAGCGGGAACCTACGAGCAGTACTTC.

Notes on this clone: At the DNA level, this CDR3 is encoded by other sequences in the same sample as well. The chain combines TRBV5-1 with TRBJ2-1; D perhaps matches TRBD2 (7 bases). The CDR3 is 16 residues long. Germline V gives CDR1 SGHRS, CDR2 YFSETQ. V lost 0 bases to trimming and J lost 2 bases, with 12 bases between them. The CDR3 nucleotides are TGCGCCAGCAGCTTGGAGGGGGGAGGGCCCTACAATGAGCAGTTCTTC. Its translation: CASSLEGGGPYNEQFF. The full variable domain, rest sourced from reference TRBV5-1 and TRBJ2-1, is KAGVTQTPRYLIKTRGQQVTLSCSPISGHRSVSWYQQTPGQGLQFLFEYFSETQRNKGNFPGRFSGRQFSNSRSEMNVSTLELGDSALYLCASSLEGGGPYNEQFFGPGTRLTVL.

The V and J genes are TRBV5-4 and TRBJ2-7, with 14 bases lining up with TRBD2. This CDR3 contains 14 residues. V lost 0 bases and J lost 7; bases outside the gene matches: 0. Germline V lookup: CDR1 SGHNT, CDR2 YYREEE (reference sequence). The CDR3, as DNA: TGTGCCAGCAGCTTGGGACTAGCGGGAGGGGAGCAGTACTTC. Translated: CASSLGLAGGEQYF. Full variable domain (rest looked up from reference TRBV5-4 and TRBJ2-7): ETGVTQSPTHLIKTRGQQVTLRCSSQSGHNTVSWYQQALGQGPQFIFQYYREEENGRGNFPPRFSGLQFPNYSSELNVNALELDDSALYLCASSLGLAGGEQYFGPGTRLTVT.

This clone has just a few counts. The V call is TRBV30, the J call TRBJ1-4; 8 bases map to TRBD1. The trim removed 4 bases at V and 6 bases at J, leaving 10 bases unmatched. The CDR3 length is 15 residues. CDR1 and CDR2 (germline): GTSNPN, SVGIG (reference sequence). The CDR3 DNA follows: TGTGCCTGGAACAATCAGGGGGCAGACTATGAAAAACTGTTTTTT. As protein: CAWNNQGADYEKLFF.